What follows are 9 T cell receptor beta chains derived from one specimen sequenced in a study of T-cell memory formation after mild COVID-19. MiXCR, applied by TCRdb to the 5' RACE reads, yields one record per CDR3 protein. The table has some 40,000 distinct CDR3 sequences, roughly 9.8% seen once. The sample was PBMCs or a T cell subset sorted from them (not recorded which). The receptors stem from an adult woman who had mild COVID-19 (a few samples of this study predate the infection). Cell type and time point are not known.

The V call is TRBV24-1, the J call TRBJ2-7; D possibly corresponds to TRBD1 (5 bases). CDR3 length: 13 amino acids. Germline assignment: CDR1 KGHDR and CDR2 SFDVKD. Trimming removed 9 bases at V and 2 bases at J, with 13 bases between. CDR3 protein: CATESDTAYEQYF. In nucleotides, the CDR3 is TGTGCCACCGAATCGGACACCGCCTACGAGCAGTACTTC.

At least ten counts were recorded for this clonotype. V usage is TRBV6-1 and J usage is TRBJ1-6; D unclear. The CDR3 contains 16 residues. V was clipped by 3 bases and J by 6 bases, with 15 bases between them. Germline CDR1 reads MNHNS; CDR2 reads SASEGT. The chain's CDR3 is CASSDGVTSGNSPLHF. For the CDR3, the DNA is TGTGCCAGCAGTGATGGAGTTACAAGCGGTAATTCACCCCTCCACTTT.

This clonotype was detected ten times or more. The V call is TRBV25-1, the J call TRBJ2-1; the D gene is possibly TRBD2 (6 bases). From germline, CDR1 is MGHDK and CDR2 SYGVNS. The V end lost 3 bases, the J end lost 15 bases, and 18 bases lay between the germline ends. The CDR3 is made up of 13 amino acids. CDR3 in DNA: TGTGCCAGCAGTGATAAAGCAGGCGGGATTCTGTTCTTC. Its protein product is CASSDKAGGILFF.

V is TRBV30 and J is TRBJ2-3; D uncertain. This CDR3 contains 12 residues. The V and J ends lost 0 bases and 4 bases respectively, with 5 bases between them. The germline V gene has CDR1 GTSNPN and CDR2 SVGIG (reference sequence). CDR3 region: CAWSVSSDTQYF. In DNA form, the CDR3 reads TGTGCCTGGAGTGTCAGTTCAGATACGCAGTATTTT.

This clonotype was seen only a few times. The gene calls are TRBV20-1 and TRBJ2-3; 7 bases map to TRBD2. The CDR3 consists of 14 residues. Germline V gene sequence: CDR1 DFQATT, CDR2 SNEGSKA (reference sequence). V lost 3 bases to trimming and J lost 2 bases; unmatched junction nucleotides: 5. The CDR3 spells CSASVGGDTDTQYF. The DNA for the CDR3 is TGCAGTGCTAGTGTGGGGGGGGACACAGATACGCAGTATTTT.

CDR3 in DNA: TGTGCCAGCAGCTTAACGGGGGGGGCAGATACGCAGTATTTT. Protein sequence: CASSLTGGADTQYF. The chain has TRBV7-9 and TRBJ2-3; 8 nucleotides agree with TRBD2. With 2 bases clipped from V and 4 bases from J, the junction kept 2 bases outside the gene matches. Germline V gene data show CDR1 as SEHNR and CDR2 as FQNEAQ (reference sequence). The CDR3 loop spans 14 amino acids.

This clonotype has a count of ten or more. V gene TRBV12-3 or TRBV12-4 combines with J gene TRBJ2-1; 10 bases line up with TRBD2. V was pared by 6 bases and J by 2 bases, with 4 bases of the junction left unmatched. The CDR3 totals 15 residues. The DNA for the CDR3 is TGTGCCAGCAGCCTTAGCGGGGGGACCTACAATGAGCAGTTCTTC. This gives the protein CASSLSGGTYNEQFF.

This clonotype was seen a handful of times. The chain joins TRBV18 to TRBJ1-5; no firm D call. CDR1 and CDR2 from the germline V gene are KGHSH and LQKENI. The CDR3 consists of 14 residues. Trimming took off 1 base at V and 5 bases at J, with 9 bases between the two ends. The CDR3 DNA sequence: TGTGCCAGCTCACCACGGGGATCCGATCAGCCCCAGCATTTT. As protein: CASSPRGSDQPQHF.

The sample holds a few counts of this clonotype. This chain joins TRBV6-6 and TRBJ1-6, with 7 bases that match TRBD1. The germline CDR1 and CDR2 sequences are MNHNY and SVGAGI (reference sequence). CDR3 length: 13 amino acids. Losses at the gene ends were 6 bases for V and 8 bases for J; bases not matched to a gene: 4. The CDR3 sequence is CASRRQGDSPLHF. The CDR3, as DNA: TGTGCCAGCAGAAGACAGGGTGATTCACCCCTCCACTTT.